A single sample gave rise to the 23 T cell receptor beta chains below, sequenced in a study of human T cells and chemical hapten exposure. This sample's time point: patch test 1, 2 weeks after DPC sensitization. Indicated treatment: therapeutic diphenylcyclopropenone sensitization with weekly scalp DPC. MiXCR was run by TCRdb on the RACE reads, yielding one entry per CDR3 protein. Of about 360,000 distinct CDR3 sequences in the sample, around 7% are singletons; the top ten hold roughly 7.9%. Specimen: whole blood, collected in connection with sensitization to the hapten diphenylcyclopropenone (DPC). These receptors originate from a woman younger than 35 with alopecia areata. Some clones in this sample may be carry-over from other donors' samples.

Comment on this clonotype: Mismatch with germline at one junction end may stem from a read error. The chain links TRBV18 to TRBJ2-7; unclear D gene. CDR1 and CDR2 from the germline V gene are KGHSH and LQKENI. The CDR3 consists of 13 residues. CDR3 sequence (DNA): TGTGCCTGCTCGAACATGCGGCTTGGCGAGCAGTACTTC. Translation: CACSNMRLGEQYF.

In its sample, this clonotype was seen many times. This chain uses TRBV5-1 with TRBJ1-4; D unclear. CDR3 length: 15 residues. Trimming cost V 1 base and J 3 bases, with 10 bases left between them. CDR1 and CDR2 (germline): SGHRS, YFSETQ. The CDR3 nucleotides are TGCGCCAGCAGCTTGAGGGCAGCTCCTAATGAAAAACTGTTTTTT. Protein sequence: CASSLRAAPNEKLFF.

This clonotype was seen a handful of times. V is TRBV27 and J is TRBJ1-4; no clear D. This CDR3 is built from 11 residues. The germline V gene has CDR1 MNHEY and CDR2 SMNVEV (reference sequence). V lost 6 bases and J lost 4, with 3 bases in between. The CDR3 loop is CASRNNEKLFF. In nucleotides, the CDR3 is TGTGCCAGCAGAAATAATGAAAAACTGTTTTTT.

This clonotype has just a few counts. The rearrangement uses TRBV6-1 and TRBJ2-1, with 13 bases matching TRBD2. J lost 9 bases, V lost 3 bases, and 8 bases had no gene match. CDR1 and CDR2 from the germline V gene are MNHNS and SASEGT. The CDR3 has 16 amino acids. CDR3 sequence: CASSDTSGGESSEQFF. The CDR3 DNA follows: TGTGCCAGCAGTGACACTAGCGGGGGGGAATCGAGTGAGCAGTTCTTC.

The CDR3 loop is CSARRQGWTGELFF. The CDR3 DNA follows: TGCAGTGCTAGAAGACAGGGGTGGACCGGGGAGCTGTTTTTT. V and J are TRBV20-1 and TRBJ2-2, with 8 positions matching TRBD1. Germline CDR1 is DFQATT and CDR2 is SNEGSKA (reference sequence). The CDR3 runs 14 residues. V lost 2 bases and J lost 5; bases outside the gene matches: 4.

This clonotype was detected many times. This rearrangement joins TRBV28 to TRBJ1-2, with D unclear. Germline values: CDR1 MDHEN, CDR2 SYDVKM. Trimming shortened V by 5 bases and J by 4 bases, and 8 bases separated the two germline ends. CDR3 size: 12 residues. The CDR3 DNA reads TGTGCCAGCAGTCTCAGGAGCTATGGCTACACCTTC. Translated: CASSLRSYGYTF.

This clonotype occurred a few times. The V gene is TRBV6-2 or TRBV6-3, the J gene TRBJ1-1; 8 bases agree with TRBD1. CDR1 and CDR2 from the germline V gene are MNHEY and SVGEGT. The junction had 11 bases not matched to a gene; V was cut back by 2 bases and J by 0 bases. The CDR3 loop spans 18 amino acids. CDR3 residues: CASSYSRTGPSLNTEAFF. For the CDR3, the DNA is TGTGCCAGCAGTTACAGCCGGACAGGGCCGTCATTGAACACTGAAGCTTTCTTT.

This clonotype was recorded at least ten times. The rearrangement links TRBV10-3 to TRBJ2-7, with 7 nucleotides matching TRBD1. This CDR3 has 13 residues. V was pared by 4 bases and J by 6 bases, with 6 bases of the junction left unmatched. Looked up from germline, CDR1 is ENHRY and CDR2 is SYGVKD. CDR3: CAISGTGRSEQYF. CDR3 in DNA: TGTGCCATCAGTGGGACAGGTCGATCCGAGCAGTACTTC.

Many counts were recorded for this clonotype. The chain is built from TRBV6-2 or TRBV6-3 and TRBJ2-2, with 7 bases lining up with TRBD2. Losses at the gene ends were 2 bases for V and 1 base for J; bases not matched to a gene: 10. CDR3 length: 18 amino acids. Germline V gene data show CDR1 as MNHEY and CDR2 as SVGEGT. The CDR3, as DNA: TGTGCCAGCAGTTACACCCCGCGGGAGCCGGGGAACACCGGGGAGCTGTTTTTT. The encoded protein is CASSYTPREPGNTGELFF.

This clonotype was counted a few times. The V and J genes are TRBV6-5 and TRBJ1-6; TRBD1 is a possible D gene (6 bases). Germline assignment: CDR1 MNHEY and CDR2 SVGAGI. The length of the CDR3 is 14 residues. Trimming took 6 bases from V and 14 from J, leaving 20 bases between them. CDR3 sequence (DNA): TGTGCCAGCAGCCGGGGGCCGGATGGGTTCACCCTCCACTTT. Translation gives CASSRGPDGFTLHF.

For the CDR3, the DNA is TGTGCCAGCAGCCCGGCAGGGGCCGGGAATGAGCAGTTCTTC. Its translation is CASSPAGAGNEQFF. J is TRBJ2-1 and V is TRBV7-3; a possible D gene is TRBD1 (6 bases). Deletions cut 5 bases from V and 7 bases from J, with 15 bases between. The germline CDR1 and CDR2 sequences are SGHTA and FQGTGA. This CDR3 has 14 residues.

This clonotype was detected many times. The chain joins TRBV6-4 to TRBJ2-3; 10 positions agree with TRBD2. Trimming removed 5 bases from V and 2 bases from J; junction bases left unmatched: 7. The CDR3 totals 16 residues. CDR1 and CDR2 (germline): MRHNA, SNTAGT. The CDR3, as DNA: TGTGCCAGCAGTAAGACAAGCGGGGGGGCCACAGATACGCAGTATTTT. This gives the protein CASSKTSGGATDTQYF.

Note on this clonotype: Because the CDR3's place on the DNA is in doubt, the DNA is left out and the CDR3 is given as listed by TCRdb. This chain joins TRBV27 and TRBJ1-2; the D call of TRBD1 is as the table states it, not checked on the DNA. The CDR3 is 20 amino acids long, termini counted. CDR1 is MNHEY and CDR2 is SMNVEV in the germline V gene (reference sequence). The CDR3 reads CASSTSAPLRAQSFIYGYTF.

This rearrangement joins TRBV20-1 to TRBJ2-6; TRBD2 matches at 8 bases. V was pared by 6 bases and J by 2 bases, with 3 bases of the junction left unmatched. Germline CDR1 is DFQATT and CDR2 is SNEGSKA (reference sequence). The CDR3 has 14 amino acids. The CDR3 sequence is CSAVAGTGANVLTF. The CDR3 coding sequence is TGCAGTGCCGTAGCGGGAACTGGGGCCAACGTCCTGACTTTC.

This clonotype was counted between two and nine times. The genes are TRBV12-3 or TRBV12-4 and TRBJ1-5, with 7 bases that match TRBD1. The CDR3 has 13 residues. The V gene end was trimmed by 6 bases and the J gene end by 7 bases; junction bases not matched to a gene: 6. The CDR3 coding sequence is TGTGCCAGCAGCCGGGACAGACGGCAGCCCCAGCATTTT. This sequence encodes CASSRDRRQPQHF.

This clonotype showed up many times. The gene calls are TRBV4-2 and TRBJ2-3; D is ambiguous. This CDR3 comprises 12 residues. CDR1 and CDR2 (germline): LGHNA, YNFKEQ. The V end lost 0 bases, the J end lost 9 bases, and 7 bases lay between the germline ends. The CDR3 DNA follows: TGTGCCAGCAGCCAAGAGGGTCTCACGCAGTATTTT. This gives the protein CASSQEGLTQYF.

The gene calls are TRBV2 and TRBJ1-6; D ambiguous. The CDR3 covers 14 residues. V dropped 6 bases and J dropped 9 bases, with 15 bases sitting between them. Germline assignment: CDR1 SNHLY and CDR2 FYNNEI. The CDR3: CASRIQLTSSPLHF. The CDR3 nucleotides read TGTGCCAGCAGGATTCAACTGACCTCTTCACCCCTCCACTTT.

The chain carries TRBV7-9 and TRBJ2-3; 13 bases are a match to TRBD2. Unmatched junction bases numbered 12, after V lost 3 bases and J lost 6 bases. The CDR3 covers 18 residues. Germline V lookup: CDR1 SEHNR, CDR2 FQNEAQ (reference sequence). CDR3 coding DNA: TGTGCCAGCAGCTTCCCACCGAGACTAGCGGGGGGCCAGGATACGCAGTATTTT. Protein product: CASSFPPRLAGGQDTQYF.

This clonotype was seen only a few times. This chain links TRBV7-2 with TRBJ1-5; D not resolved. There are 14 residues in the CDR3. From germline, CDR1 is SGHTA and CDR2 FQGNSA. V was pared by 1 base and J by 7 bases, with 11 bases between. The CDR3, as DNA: TGTGCCAGCAGCTTAGGTAGGGCCGGCCAGCCCCAGCATTTT. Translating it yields CASSLGRAGQPQHF.

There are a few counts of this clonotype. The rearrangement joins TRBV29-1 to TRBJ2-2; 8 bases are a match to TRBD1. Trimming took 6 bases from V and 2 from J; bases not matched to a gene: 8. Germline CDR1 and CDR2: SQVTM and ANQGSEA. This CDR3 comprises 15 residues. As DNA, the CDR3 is TGCAGCGTGGATGCCCAGGGGGCCAACACCGGGGAGCTGTTTTTT. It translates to CSVDAQGANTGELFF.

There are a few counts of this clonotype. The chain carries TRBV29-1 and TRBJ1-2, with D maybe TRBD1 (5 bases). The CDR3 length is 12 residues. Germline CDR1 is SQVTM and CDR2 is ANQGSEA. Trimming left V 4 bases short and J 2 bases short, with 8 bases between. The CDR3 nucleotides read TGCAGCGTTGTCGAGGGGAACTATGGCTACACCTTC. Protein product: CSVVEGNYGYTF.

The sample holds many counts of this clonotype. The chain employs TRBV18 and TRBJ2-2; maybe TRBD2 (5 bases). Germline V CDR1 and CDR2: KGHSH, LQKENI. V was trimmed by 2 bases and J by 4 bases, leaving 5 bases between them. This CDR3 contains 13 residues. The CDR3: CASSPGSTGELFF. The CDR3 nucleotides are TGTGCCAGCTCACCAGGGAGCACCGGGGAGCTGTTTTTT.

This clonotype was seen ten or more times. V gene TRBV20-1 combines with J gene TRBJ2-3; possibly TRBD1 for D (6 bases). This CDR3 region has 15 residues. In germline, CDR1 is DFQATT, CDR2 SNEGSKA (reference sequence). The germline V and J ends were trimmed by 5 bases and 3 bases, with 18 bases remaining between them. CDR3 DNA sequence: TGCAGTGCTTCCGCCGCAGGGGCGAGGACAGATACGCAGTATTTT. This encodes CSASAAGARTDTQYF.